A selection of T cell receptor beta chains follows, all from one sample in a study of blood T cell repertoires in COVID-19. Produced via immunoSEQ multiplex PCR; TCRdb's table is partial and in-frame only. The sample lists about 170,000 clones, more than 70% occurring once. Sequencing input: peripheral blood. Receptors originate from a man aged 45 to 65 who had recovered from COVID-19. CDR3s include the opening cysteine and the closing phenylalanine or tryptophan. A D gene is named only where the DNA matches it firmly. Clone size is stated in some rows and not others, as once, few, many or a class when expanded.

J: TRBJ1-6
size: few
V: TRBV7-2
D: -
CDR3: CASSLEPRFIGPLHF
DNA: TGTGCCAGCAGCTTAGAACCTCGCTTTATCGGACCCCTCCACTTT

J: TRBJ1-1
size: -
V: TRBV18
D: TRBD1
CDR3: CASSPGQGTGEAFF
DNA: TGTGCCAGCTCACCGGGACAGGGGACCGGTGAAGCTTTCTTT

J: TRBJ1-5
size: -
V: TRBV27
D: TRBD1
CDR3: CASSGRQGSPQHF
DNA: TGTGCCAGCAGCGGGAGACAGGGATCGCCCCAGCATTTT

J: TRBJ2-3
size: -
V: TRBV21-1
D: -
CDR3: CASSRLRQGRGDTQYF
DNA: TGTGCCAGCAGCCGACTAAGACAGGGACGCGGAGATACGCAGTATTTT

J: TRBJ1-2
size: -
V: TRBV28
D: -
CDR3: CASSLTVQGDGYTF
DNA: TGTGCCAGCAGTTTAACGGTGCAGGGCGATGGCTACACCTTC

J: TRBJ2-3
size: -
V: TRBV5-1
D: TRBD1
CDR3: CASSLIGGDRVLTDTQYF
DNA: TGCGCCAGCAGCTTGATTGGTGGGGACAGGGTTTTGACAGATACGCAGTATTTT

J: TRBJ1-4
size: -
V: TRBV7-3
D: -
CDR3: CASSLTRNEKLFF
DNA: TGTGCCAGCAGCTTAACTCGGAATGAAAAACTGTTTTTT

J: TRBJ2-7
size: -
V: TRBV19
D: TRBD1
CDR3: CASSHQTGGSEQYF
DNA: TGTGCCAGTAGTCATCAGACAGGGGGCAGCGAGCAGTACTTC

J: TRBJ2-7
size: -
V: TRBV5-1
D: -
CDR3: CASSLAAYEQYF
DNA: TGCGCCAGCAGCTTGGCCGCCTACGAGCAGTACTTC

J: TRBJ2-4
size: -
V: TRBV12-3/TRBV12-4
D: -
CDR3: CASSLGRGAIQYF
DNA: TGTGCCAGCAGTTTAGGCAGGGGAGCCATTCAGTACTTC

J: TRBJ2-3
size: -
V: TRBV12-3/TRBV12-4
D: -
CDR3: CASSFRAGDTQYF
DNA: TGTGCCAGCAGTTTCCGGGCGGGTGATACGCAGTATTTT

J: TRBJ1-3
size: few
V: TRBV29-1
D: -
CDR3: CSVGQSPGNTIYF
DNA: TGCAGCGTTGGACAGTCCCCTGGAAACACCATATATTTT

J: TRBJ2-3
size: -
V: TRBV5-8
D: TRBD2
CDR3: CASSFNLAGGTDTQYF
DNA: TGTGCCAGCAGCTTTAACCTAGCGGGGGGCACAGATACGCAGTATTTT

J: TRBJ1-2
size: -
V: TRBV6-5
D: -
CDR3: CATLARVLYGYTF
DNA: TGTGCCACCCTTGCCAGGGTCCTCTATGGCTACACCTTC

J: TRBJ1-1
size: -
V: TRBV7-2
D: -
CDR3: CASSLDTGPTEAFF
DNA: TGTGCCAGCAGCTTAGATACAGGGCCCACTGAAGCTTTCTTT

J: TRBJ1-6
size: -
V: TRBV9
D: TRBD1
CDR3: CASSTGQGGNSPLHF
DNA: TGTGCCAGCAGCACTGGACAGGGTGGGAATTCACCCCTCCACTTT

J: TRBJ2-3
size: -
V: TRBV18
D: -
CDR3: CASSRIGATDTQYF
DNA: TGTGCCAGCTCACGAATTGGGGCCACAGATACGCAGTATTTT

J: TRBJ2-7
size: -
V: TRBV28
D: -
CDR3: CASSSSGLGLYEQYF
DNA: TGTGCCAGCAGCTCTTCCGGACTTGGACTTTACGAGCAGTACTTC

J: TRBJ2-7
size: -
V: TRBV27
D: TRBD1
CDR3: CASSLSGQGPSYEQYF
DNA: TGTGCCAGCAGCCTCTCAGGACAGGGACCATCCTACGAGCAGTACTTC

J: TRBJ1-1
size: -
V: TRBV9
D: -
CDR3: CASSVTASPYAEAFF
DNA: TGTGCCAGCAGCGTGACAGCTTCCCCGTACGCTGAAGCTTTCTTT

J: TRBJ1-2
size: once
V: TRBV12-3/TRBV12-4
D: -
CDR3: CASSGDRFYGYTF
DNA: TGTGCCAGCAGCGGTGACAGATTCTATGGCTACACCTTC

J: TRBJ2-7
size: -
V: TRBV11-2
D: -
CDR3: CASSPGLATYEQYF
DNA: TGTGCCAGCAGCCCGGGACTGGCTACCTACGAGCAGTACTTC

J: TRBJ1-6
size: -
V: TRBV12-3/TRBV12-4
D: -
CDR3: CASSQNSPLHF
DNA: TGTGCCAGCAGTCAAAATTCACCCCTCCACTTT

J: TRBJ1-6
size: -
V: TRBV4-3
D: TRBD1
CDR3: CASSQDQPGTGNSPLHF
DNA: TGCGCCAGCAGCCAAGACCAACCTGGGACAGGGAATTCACCCCTCCACTTT

J: TRBJ2-7
size: -
V: TRBV19
D: -
CDR3: CASSIALSNEQYF
DNA: TGTGCCAGTAGTATTGCTCTCAGTAACGAGCAGTACTTC

J: TRBJ1-2
size: -
V: TRBV23-1
D: TRBD1
CDR3: CASPGTGWTKYGYTF
DNA: TGCGCCAGCCCTGGGACAGGGTGGACTAAATATGGCTACACCTTC

J: TRBJ1-4
size: -
V: TRBV19
D: -
CDR3: CASGQRPPREKLFF
DNA: TGTGCCAGCGGACAGCGACCTCCCCGGGAAAAACTGTTTTTT

J: TRBJ2-2
size: once
V: TRBV9
D: TRBD2
CDR3: CASSVVSGVNTGELFF
DNA: TGTGCCAGCAGCGTAGTTAGCGGGGTCAACACCGGGGAGCTGTTTTTT

J: TRBJ2-5
size: -
V: TRBV18
D: TRBD1
CDR3: CASSPETGGEETQYF
DNA: TGTGCCAGCTCACCAGAGACAGGGGGCGAGGAGACCCAGTACTTC

J: TRBJ2-5
size: -
V: TRBV11-2
D: TRBD1
CDR3: CASSFSGQSQETQYF
DNA: TGTGCCAGCAGCTTCTCGGGACAGTCACAAGAGACCCAGTACTTC

J: TRBJ1-5
size: few
V: TRBV27
D: -
CDR3: CASSFSGESNQPQHF
DNA: TGTGCCAGCAGTTTCTCCGGGGAGAGCAATCAGCCCCAGCATTTT

J: TRBJ1-5
size: -
V: TRBV19
D: -
CDR3: CASSIDRYSNQPQHF
DNA: TGTGCCAGTAGTATCGACAGATATAGCAATCAGCCCCAGCATTTT

J: TRBJ2-5
size: -
V: TRBV7-8
D: TRBD1
CDR3: CASSASDRGGETQYF
DNA: TGTGCCAGCAGCGCCTCGGACAGGGGAGGCGAGACCCAGTACTTC

J: TRBJ1-6
size: once
V: TRBV5-5
D: TRBD1
CDR3: CASSYQTGMGNSPLHF
DNA: TGTGCCAGCAGCTACCAGACAGGGATGGGTAATTCACCCCTCCACTTT

J: TRBJ2-7
size: -
V: TRBV2
D: TRBD1
CDR3: CASSPGTGGFEQYF
DNA: TGTGCCAGCAGCCCCGGGACAGGGGGATTTGAGCAGTACTTC

J: TRBJ2-3
size: -
V: TRBV9
D: TRBD2
CDR3: CASSTGTSGGSSTDTQYF
DNA: TGTGCCAGCAGCACAGGGACTAGCGGGGGCAGTAGCACAGATACGCAGTATTTT

J: TRBJ2-7
size: -
V: TRBV5-1
D: -
CDR3: CASSLSGVSSYEQYF
DNA: TGCGCCAGCAGCTTGTCGGGAGTTAGCTCCTACGAGCAGTACTTC

J: TRBJ2-2
size: -
V: TRBV7-2
D: -
CDR3: CASSLLLANTGELFF
DNA: TGTGCCAGCAGCTTACTTCTAGCGAACACCGGGGAGCTGTTTTTT

J: TRBJ2-4
size: -
V: TRBV12-5
D: -
CDR3: CASGASASWAKNIQYF
DNA: TGTGCTAGTGGCGCTAGCGCGTCCTGGGCCAAAAACATTCAGTACTTC

J: TRBJ2-4
size: -
V: TRBV6-2/TRBV6-3
D: TRBD2
CDR3: CASSAKTSEVSKNIQYF
DNA: TGTGCCAGCAGTGCCAAGACTAGCGAGGTGTCCAAAAACATTCAGTACTTC

J: TRBJ2-4
size: -
V: TRBV7-8
D: TRBD2
CDR3: CASSSLSRTRTDSQYF
DNA: TGTGCCAGCAGCTCTCTAAGCCGGACTAGGACGGATTCTCAGTACTTC

J: TRBJ2-1
size: -
V: TRBV11-2
D: TRBD2
CDR3: CASSRTSGRRFEDEQFF
DNA: TGTGCCAGCAGCCGGACTAGCGGGAGGAGATTTGAGGATGAGCAGTTCTTC

J: TRBJ2-1
size: -
V: TRBV19
D: -
CDR3: CASSPVADPYNEQFF
DNA: TGTGCCAGTAGTCCCGTAGCGGACCCTTACAATGAGCAGTTCTTC

J: TRBJ2-5
size: -
V: TRBV6-2/TRBV6-3
D: -
CDR3: CASSYSLPRTQYF
DNA: TGTGCCAGCAGTTACTCCCTCCCCCGGACCCAGTACTTC

J: TRBJ1-2
size: -
V: TRBV7-3
D: TRBD1
CDR3: CASSPLGQGAGGYTF
DNA: TGTGCCAGCAGCCCCCTGGGACAGGGGGCAGGAGGCTACACCTTC

J: TRBJ2-5
size: -
V: TRBV18
D: -
CDR3: CASSLSGETQYF
DNA: TGTGCCAGCTCCCTCAGTGGAGAGACCCAGTACTTC

J: TRBJ2-7
size: -
V: TRBV5-5
D: -
CDR3: CASSRRTGGAESSEQYF
DNA: TGTGCCAGCAGCCGTAGGACGGGGGGCGCAGAGTCAAGCGAGCAGTACTTC

J: TRBJ2-5
size: -
V: TRBV2
D: -
CDR3: CASRRVGARQETQYF
DNA: TGTGCCAGCAGAAGAGTGGGGGCCCGCCAAGAGACCCAGTACTTC

J: TRBJ2-6
size: -
V: TRBV5-1
D: -
CDR3: CASSLRGYSGANVLTF
DNA: TGCGCCAGCAGCTTGCGGGGTTACTCTGGGGCCAACGTCCTGACTTTC

J: TRBJ2-7
size: -
V: TRBV15
D: -
CDR3: CATSRDFNRANEQYF
DNA: TGTGCCACCAGCAGAGATTTCAACAGGGCGAACGAGCAGTACTTC

J: TRBJ1-3
size: -
V: TRBV6-5
D: -
CDR3: CASSYRGRENTIYF
DNA: TGTGCCAGCAGTTACAGGGGTCGGGAGAACACCATATATTTT

J: TRBJ2-2
size: once
V: TRBV24-1
D: TRBD1
CDR3: CATSDGGTGATGELFF
DNA: TGTGCCACCAGTGATGGCGGGACAGGGGCCACCGGGGAGCTGTTTTTT